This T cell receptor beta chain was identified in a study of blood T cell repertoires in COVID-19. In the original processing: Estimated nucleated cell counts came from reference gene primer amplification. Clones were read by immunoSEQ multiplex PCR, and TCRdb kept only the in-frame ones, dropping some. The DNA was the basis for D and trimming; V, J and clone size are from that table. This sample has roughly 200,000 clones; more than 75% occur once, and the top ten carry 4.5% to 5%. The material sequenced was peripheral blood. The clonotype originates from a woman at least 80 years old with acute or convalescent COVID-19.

The CDR3 protein is CASSRPGAPQHF. CDR3 coding DNA: TGTGCCAGCAGTCGCCCTGGGGCGCCCCAGCATTTT. The J gene is TRBJ1-5, the V gene TRBV7-2; a possible D gene is TRBD1 (5 bases). The CDR3 length is 12 residues. The ends were cut back, 6 bases at V and 9 bases at J, with 12 bases in the middle. Germline assignment: CDR1 SGHTA and CDR2 FQGNSA.